The 14 T cell receptor beta chains presented below share a single source sample, sequenced in a study of T cells after yellow fever vaccination. TCRdb recomputed calls from the 5' RACE reads with MiXCR, one row per CDR3 protein. The repertoire includes 250,000 to 400,000 distinct CDR3 sequences, around 4.5% of them detected once, and approximately 19% sits in the top ten. This specimen was PBMCs, taken 15 days after the yellow fever booster vaccination. Receptor source: a man aged 18-30 years who received the YFV17D yellow fever vaccine.

At least ten counts were recorded for this clonotype. At one of its ends the junction is not consistent with the germline gene, which may arise from a read error. The chain employs TRBV12-3 or TRBV12-4 and TRBJ1-1; D perhaps matches TRBD1 (5 bases). There are 14 residues in the CDR3. CDR3 coding DNA: TGTGCCAGCAGTCTAGCCATGAGGGGCACTGAAGCTTTCTTT. Translation gives CASSLAMRGTEAFF.

This clonotype has a handful of counts. This chain connects TRBV20-1 to TRBJ2-3, with D possibly TRBD2 on 6 matching bases. V lost 6 bases and J lost 4, with 11 bases in between. This CDR3 contains 12 residues. Germline V gene data show CDR1 as DFQATT and CDR2 as SNEGSKA (reference sequence). CDR3 region: CSAGGQADTQYF. CDR3 coding DNA: TGCAGTGCGGGGGGTCAGGCAGATACGCAGTATTTT.

In DNA form, the CDR3 reads TGTGCCAGCAGCTTAGGAGATAGCGGGCCCTACAATGAGCAGTTCTTC. Translated: CASSLGDSGPYNEQFF. V and J are TRBV11-3 and TRBJ2-1, with 7 positions matching TRBD2. The trim removed 1 base at V and 2 bases at J, leaving 5 bases unmatched. CDR1 is SGHNT and CDR2 is YENEEA in the germline V gene. The CDR3 has 16 residues.

This sequence joins TRBV7-2 and TRBJ2-5; D unclear. Between the trimmed V and J ends, which lost 1 base and 2 bases, there was a span of 11 bases. CDR1 and CDR2 (germline): SGHTA, FQGNSA. The CDR3 has 15 residues. The CDR3: CASSLGASLQETQYF. CDR3 DNA sequence: TGTGCCAGCAGCTTAGGGGCCTCCCTGCAAGAGACCCAGTACTTC.

The chain is built from TRBV7-9 and TRBJ1-6; D gene unclear. CDR1 is SEHNR and CDR2 is FQNEAQ in the germline V gene (reference sequence). The CDR3 is 13 residues long. V was cut by 3 bases and J by 8 bases, with 8 bases left in between. The CDR3 DNA reads as TGTGCCAGCAGCTTCGGTGGCGATTCACCCCTCCACTTT. It translates to CASSFGGDSPLHF.

Only a few counts were recorded for this clonotype. The chain has TRBV10-2 and TRBJ1-1; 8 nucleotides line up with TRBD1. J lost 3 bases, V lost 3 bases, and 6 bases had no gene match. From germline, CDR1 is WSHSY and CDR2 SAAADI. This CDR3 region has 15 residues. CDR3 in amino acids: CASSDRTGWHTEAFF. The CDR3 nucleotides are TGCGCCAGCAGTGACCGGACAGGGTGGCACACTGAAGCTTTCTTT.

This clonotype was found a few times. The chain links TRBV6-2 or TRBV6-3 to TRBJ1-1; the D gene is possibly TRBD1 (6 bases). V lost 6 bases, J lost 5 bases, and 10 bases lay in between. Germline loops: CDR1 MNHEY, CDR2 SVGEGT. This CDR3 has 12 amino acids. CDR3 nucleotides: TGTGCCAGCAGACTACAGGGAACTGAAGCTTTCTTT. Protein: CASRLQGTEAFF.

This clonotype has just a few counts. CDR3 residues: CASTGLLTDTQYF. Here the CDR3 DNA reads TGTGCCAGCACGGGACTCCTCACAGATACGCAGTATTTT. J is TRBJ2-3 and V is TRBV12-3 or TRBV12-4; possible D gene TRBD2, 6 bases. Trimming cost V 7 bases and J 2 bases, with 10 bases left between them. This CDR3 has 13 amino acids.

This clonotype was seen many times. The chain couples TRBV6-2 or TRBV6-3 to TRBJ1-1, with D unclear. The CDR3 runs to 14 residues. CDR1 and CDR2 from the germline V gene are MNHEY and SVGEGT. V shed 2 bases and J shed 1 base, with 8 bases lying between them. CDR3 in amino acids: CASSYPGENTEAFF. CDR3 DNA sequence: TGTGCCAGCAGTTACCCCGGTGAGAACACTGAAGCTTTCTTT.

A few counts support this clonotype. The chain joins TRBV7-3 to TRBJ2-2, with D possibly being TRBD2 (5 bases). Looked up from germline, CDR1 is SGHTA and CDR2 is FQGTGA. The CDR3 totals 16 residues. V was cut by 5 bases and J by 2 bases, with 15 bases left in between. CDR3 residues: CASSPTTNINTGELFF. CDR3 sequence (DNA): TGTGCCAGCAGCCCTACGACTAACATAAACACCGGGGAGCTGTTTTTT.

This clonotype was found a few times. The chain couples TRBV5-1 to TRBJ2-2, with D unresolved. The V gene lost 0 bases and the J gene lost 0 bases, with 6 bases spanning the gap. This CDR3 spans 15 amino acids. The germline V gene encodes CDR1 SGHRS and CDR2 YFSETQ. CDR3 region: CASSLEGPNTGELFF. CDR3 sequence (DNA): TGCGCCAGCAGCTTGGAAGGTCCGAACACCGGGGAGCTGTTTTTT.

This clonotype appeared a few times. The rearrangement links TRBV6-5 to TRBJ1-1; unclear D gene. Germline CDR1 reads MNHEY; CDR2 reads SVGAGI. CDR3 length equals 14 residues. Trimming took off 4 bases at V and 5 bases at J, with 14 bases between the two ends. The CDR3: CASSFDTLGTEAFF. The CDR3 nucleotides are TGTGCCAGCAGTTTCGACACCTTAGGTACTGAAGCTTTCTTT.

This clonotype was picked up a small number of times. The chain links TRBV5-1 to TRBJ1-2; possibly TRBD1 for D (6 bases). The CDR3 spans 14 residues. V lost 3 bases and J 7 bases, leaving 16 bases between the germline ends. Germline V gives CDR1 SGHRS, CDR2 YFSETQ. The CDR3 DNA is TGCGCCAGCAGCTCGATGACAGGCCAAGGTGGCTACACCTTC. It specifies CASSSMTGQGGYTF.

This clonotype occurred many times. The CDR3 bases are TGTGCCAGCAGCTCCAGGGAGGGGGACTATGGCTACACCTTC. It specifies CASSSREGDYGYTF. The chain has TRBV7-9 and TRBJ1-2, with a tentative D call TRBD1 (6 bases). V was trimmed by 4 bases and J by 3 bases, leaving 12 bases between them. CDR3 length equals 14 residues. Looked up from germline, CDR1 is SEHNR and CDR2 is FQNEAQ (reference sequence).